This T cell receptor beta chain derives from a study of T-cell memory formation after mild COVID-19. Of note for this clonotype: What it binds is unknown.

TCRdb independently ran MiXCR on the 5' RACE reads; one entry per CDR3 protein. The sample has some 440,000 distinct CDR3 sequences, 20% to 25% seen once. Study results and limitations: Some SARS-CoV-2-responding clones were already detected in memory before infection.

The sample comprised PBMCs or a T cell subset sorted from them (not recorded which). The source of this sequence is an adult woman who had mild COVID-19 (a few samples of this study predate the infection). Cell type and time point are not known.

CDR3 DNA: TGTGCCAGCTCCTTGGTTTACCGGGACCCCTACAATGAGCAGTTCTTC. Its translation is CASSLVYRDPYNEQFF. V usage is TRBV18 and J usage is TRBJ2-1; tentatively, D is TRBD1 or TRBD2 (5 bases each). Trimming left V 6 bases short and J 2 bases short, with 17 bases between. The CDR3 is 16 residues long. Germline V gene sequence: CDR1 KGHSH, CDR2 LQKENI.